These 20 T cell receptor beta chains share one sample of origin, sequenced in a study of cytomegalovirus exposure and HLA in healthy donors. With 60 Vbeta and 13 Jbeta primers, the PCR was carried out. TCRdb keeps only in-frame clones here, not all; method: immunoSEQ multiplex PCR. The table has more than 85,000 clones, around four fifths seen once. The sequencing input was PBMCs. Receptor source: a boy aged 5-17 years in good health and CMV-seronegative.

The chain joins TRBV7-9 to TRBJ1-1; TRBD1 is a possible D gene (6 bases). Germline CDR1 reads SEHNR; CDR2 reads FQNEAQ (reference sequence). This CDR3 region has 13 residues. V was trimmed by 5 bases and J by 3 bases, leaving 10 bases between them. The CDR3 DNA follows: TGTGCCAGCAGCCCAAACAGGGACACTGAAGCTTTCTTT. It translates to CASSPNRDTEAFF.

The table lists this clone with a few counts. The J gene is TRBJ2-7, the V gene TRBV7-2; tentatively, D is TRBD1 (6 bases). The CDR3 spans 16 residues. The V end lost 5 bases, the J end lost 5 bases, and 22 bases lay between the germline ends. CDR1 SGHTA and CDR2 FQGNSA come from the germline V gene. This CDR3 is CASSARTGSGSNEQYF. CDR3 DNA sequence: TGTGCCAGCAGCGCCCGAACAGGGTCCGGTTCTAACGAGCAGTACTTC.

The J gene is TRBJ2-1, the V gene TRBV5-4, with TRBD2 matching 7 bases. The CDR3 covers 16 residues. V trimming: 3 bases; J trimming: 8 bases; junction bases outside the gene matches: 14. Germline CDR1 reads SGHNT; CDR2 reads YYREEE (reference sequence). The CDR3 here is CASSWGPSGAGDEQFF. CDR3 nucleotides: TGTGCCAGCAGCTGGGGTCCCAGCGGGGCTGGGGATGAGCAGTTCTTC.

V usage is TRBV5-4 and J usage is TRBJ2-5, with D possibly TRBD2 on 6 matching bases. Germline V CDR1 and CDR2: SGHNT, YYREEE (reference sequence). The CDR3 consists of 15 residues. The V end lost 6 bases, the J end lost 2 bases, and 17 bases lay between the germline ends. DNA for the CDR3: TGTGCCAGCATCCACTGGGGGGACCCACAAGAGACCCAGTACTTC. Translation: CASIHWGDPQETQYF. Complete variable domain (other parts from reference TRBV5-4 and TRBJ2-5): ETGVTQSPTHLIKTRGQQVTLRCSSQSGHNTVSWYQQALGQGPQFIFQYYREEENGRGNFPPRFSGLQFPNYSSELNVNALELDDSALYLCASIHWGDPQETQYFGPGTRLLVL.

The chain combines TRBV29-1 with TRBJ1-1, with 8 bases lining up with TRBD1. The germline V gene has CDR1 SQVTM and CDR2 ANQGSEA. The CDR3 spans 12 residues. With 6 bases clipped from V and 7 bases from J, the junction kept 7 bases outside the gene matches. The CDR3 DNA is TGCAGCGTGACAGGGGCAGGGGGTGAAGCTTTCTTT. It codes for CSVTGAGGEAFF.

V gene TRBV6-5 combines with J gene TRBJ2-1, with 8 bases matching TRBD2. Trimming at V came to 8 bases and at J to 9 bases, leaving 9 bases not matched to a gene. Germline-derived CDR1 and CDR2 are MNHEY and SVGAGI. The CDR3 extends over 13 amino acids. The CDR3 loop reads CASYGTSDTEQFF. DNA for the CDR3: TGTGCCAGCTATGGGACTAGTGATACTGAGCAGTTCTTC.

In this sample, this clone turned up a few times. The chain is built from TRBV11-2 and TRBJ1-2; possible D gene TRBD1, 5 bases. The V gene lost 0 bases and the J gene lost 6 bases, with 14 bases spanning the gap. Germline CDR1 reads SGHAT; CDR2 reads FQNNGV. This CDR3 is 15 amino acids long. The CDR3 sequence is CASSLDPGRENGYTF. The CDR3 bases are TGTGCCAGCAGCTTAGATCCAGGCAGGGAAAATGGCTACACCTTC.

This chain uses TRBV7-9 with TRBJ2-7; TRBD1 might be the D (5 bases). The CDR3 has 15 residues. The V end lost 5 bases, the J end lost 3 bases, and 17 bases lay between the germline ends. Looked up from germline, CDR1 is SEHNR and CDR2 is FQNEAQ (reference sequence). CDR3 DNA sequence: TGTGCCAGCAGCAGTTTTTCTCGGACAAGCTACGAGCAGTACTTC. Translation gives CASSSFSRTSYEQYF.

This clone was picked up one time. The chain recombines TRBV18 with TRBJ2-5; tentatively, D is TRBD1 (6 bases). Germline assignment: CDR1 KGHSH and CDR2 LQKENI. Trimming took off 6 bases at V and 4 bases at J, with 9 bases between the two ends. The CDR3 loop spans 12 amino acids. CDR3 sequence reads: CASSLRGETQYF. The CDR3, as DNA: TGTGCCAGCTCCCTCAGGGGAGAGACCCAGTACTTC.

This sequence joins TRBV27 and TRBJ2-5; a weak D match, TRBD2 (5 bases). This CDR3 is built from 13 residues. The ends were cut back, 3 bases at V and 6 bases at J, with 11 bases in the middle. In germline, CDR1 is MNHEY, CDR2 SMNVEV (reference sequence). The chain's CDR3 is CASSLNWEKTQYF. The CDR3 nucleotides read TGTGCCAGCAGTTTGAATTGGGAGAAGACCCAGTACTTC.

V is TRBV6-5 and J is TRBJ2-4; no firm D call. V was trimmed by 8 bases and J by 0 bases, leaving 11 bases between them. The CDR3 length is 14 residues. Germline assignment: CDR1 MNHEY and CDR2 SVGAGI. The CDR3 nucleotides are TGTGCCAGCCAAGAGACTGTAGCCAAAAACATTCAGTACTTC. It codes for CASQETVAKNIQYF.

This chain links TRBV28 with TRBJ2-1, with TRBD1 matching over 9 bases. J gave up 5 bases and V 7 bases, and 15 bases lay outside the gene matches. Germline-derived CDR1 and CDR2 are MDHEN and SYDVKM. CDR3 length: 17 amino acids. CDR3 nucleotides: TGTGCCAGCAACATTCCTAAGCCGGGACAGGGCAACAATGAGCAGTTCTTC. Translated: CASNIPKPGQGNNEQFF.

CDR3 nucleotide sequence: TGTGCCAGCAGCGCGGGACTAGCGGGGGCCGAGACCCAGTACTTC. As protein: CASSAGLAGAETQYF. V is TRBV5-4 and J is TRBJ2-5; 14 nucleotides line up with TRBD2. This CDR3 has 15 residues. J lost 5 bases, V lost 4 bases, and 4 bases had no gene match. CDR1 and CDR2 (germline): SGHNT, YYREEE (reference sequence).

This chain uses TRBV20-1 with TRBJ1-1; no reliable D call. This CDR3 is built from 11 residues. CDR1 and CDR2 from the germline V gene are DFQATT and SNEGSKA (reference sequence). Trimming cost V 6 bases and J 1 base, with 6 bases left between them. This CDR3 is CSAGGNTEAFF. The CDR3 DNA follows: TGCAGTGCGGGAGGGAACACTGAAGCTTTCTTT.

The chain joins TRBV27 to TRBJ2-7; a weak D match, TRBD1 (5 bases). This CDR3 region has 12 residues. V lost 10 bases to trimming and J lost 2 bases, with 12 bases between them. Per germline, CDR1 MNHEY and CDR2 SMNVEV (reference sequence). As DNA, the CDR3 is TGTGCCATTCTTGGGGCGGCCTACGAGCAGTACTTC. Amino acid sequence: CAILGAAYEQYF.

This clone was detected once. V usage is TRBV7-9 and J usage is TRBJ2-1; 14 positions match TRBD2. The CDR3 covers 17 residues. Germline V gene lookup returns CDR1 SEHNR and CDR2 FQNEAQ (reference sequence). After removal of 4 bases from V and 7 bases from J, the junction contained 9 bases not matched to a gene. The chain's CDR3 is CASSSLTSGRVRNEQFF. The CDR3 nucleotides are TGTGCCAGCAGCTCACTGACTAGCGGGAGGGTAAGGAATGAGCAGTTCTTC.

This chain joins TRBV7-2 and TRBJ2-5; TRBD2 aligns across 8 bases. Trimming took 2 bases from V and 6 from J; bases not matched to a gene: 11. The CDR3 is 16 residues long. Germline CDR1 and CDR2: SGHTA and FQGNSA. The CDR3: CASSLNPSGGAKTQYF. The CDR3 region has the DNA TGTGCCAGCAGCTTAAATCCCAGCGGGGGCGCGAAGACCCAGTACTTC. The entire variable domain, with the rest obtained from reference TRBV7-2 and TRBJ2-5, is as follows: GAGVSQSPSNKVTEKGKDVELRCDPISGHTALYWYRQSLGQGLEFLIYFQGNSAPDKSGLPSDRFSAERTGGSVSTLTIQRTQQEDSAVYLCASSLNPSGGAKTQYFGPGTRLLVL.

In its sample, this clone was seen once. V usage is TRBV4-1 and J usage is TRBJ1-5; 9 bases line up with TRBD1. The CDR3 length is 15 residues. Trimming took 0 bases from V and 7 from J; bases not matched to a gene: 4. Germline V lookup: CDR1 MGHRA, CDR2 YSYEKL. Written as DNA, the CDR3 is TGCGCCAGCAGCCAAGAGGGGACAGGGTACCAGCCCCAGCATTTT. Protein product: CASSQEGTGYQPQHF.

V and J are TRBV28 and TRBJ1-2; D not certain. Deletions cut 1 base from V and 7 bases from J, with 16 bases between. This CDR3 is 15 amino acids long. CDR1 and CDR2 (germline): MDHEN, SYDVKM. CDR3 residues: CASSLYAEYPSGYTF. In DNA form, the CDR3 reads TGTGCCAGCAGTTTATATGCGGAATACCCATCTGGCTACACCTTC.

CDR3 DNA: TGTGCCAGCAGTTTATTCAGGGGGACAGGGGCGGCCTACGAGCAGTACTTC. Its translation: CASSLFRGTGAAYEQYF. This rearrangement joins TRBV28 to TRBJ2-7, with 10 positions matching TRBD1. The V gene end was trimmed by 1 base and the J gene end by 2 bases; junction bases not matched to a gene: 8. From germline, CDR1 is MDHEN and CDR2 SYDVKM. The CDR3 is 17 amino acids.